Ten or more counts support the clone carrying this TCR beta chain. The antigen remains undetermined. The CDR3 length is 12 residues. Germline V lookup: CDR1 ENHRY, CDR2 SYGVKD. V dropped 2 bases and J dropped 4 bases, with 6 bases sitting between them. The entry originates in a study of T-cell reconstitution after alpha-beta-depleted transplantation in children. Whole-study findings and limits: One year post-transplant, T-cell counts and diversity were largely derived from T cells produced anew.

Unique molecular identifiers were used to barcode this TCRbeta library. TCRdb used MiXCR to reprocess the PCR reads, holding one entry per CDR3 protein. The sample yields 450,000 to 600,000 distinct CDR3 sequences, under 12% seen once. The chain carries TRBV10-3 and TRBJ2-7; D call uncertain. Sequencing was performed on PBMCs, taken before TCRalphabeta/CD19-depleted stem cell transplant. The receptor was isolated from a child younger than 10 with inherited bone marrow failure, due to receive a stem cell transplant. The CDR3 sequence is CAISEASYEQYF. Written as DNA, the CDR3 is TGTGCCATCAGTGAGGCGTCATACGAGCAGTACTTC.